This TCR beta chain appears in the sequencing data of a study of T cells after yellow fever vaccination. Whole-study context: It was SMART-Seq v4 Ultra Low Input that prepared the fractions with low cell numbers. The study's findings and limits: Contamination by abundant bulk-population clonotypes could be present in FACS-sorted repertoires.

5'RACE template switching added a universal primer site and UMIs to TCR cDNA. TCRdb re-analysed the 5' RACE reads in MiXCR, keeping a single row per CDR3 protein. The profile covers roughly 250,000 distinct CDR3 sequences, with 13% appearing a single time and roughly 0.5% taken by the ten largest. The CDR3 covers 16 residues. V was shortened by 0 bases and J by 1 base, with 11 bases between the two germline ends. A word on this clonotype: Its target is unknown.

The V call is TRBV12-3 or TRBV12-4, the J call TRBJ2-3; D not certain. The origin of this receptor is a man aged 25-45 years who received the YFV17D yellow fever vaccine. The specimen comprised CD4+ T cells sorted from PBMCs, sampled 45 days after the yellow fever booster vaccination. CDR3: CASSLAKGRRTDTQYF. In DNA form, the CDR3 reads TGTGCCAGCAGTTTAGCGAAGGGCAGACGCACAGATACGCAGTATTTT.